The TCR beta chain under discussion was sequenced for a study of T cells in Graves' hyperthyroidism and ophthalmopathy. The table lists this clonotype with many counts. The V segment lost 6 bases and the J segment 7 bases; nucleotides outside the gene matches: 9. The CDR3 runs to 15 residues. What was amplified from RNA transcripts were TCR beta CDR3 regions. The TCR CDR3 first-round RT-PCR relied on the HTBI primer set. TCRdb analysed the multiplex PCR reads with MiXCR anew, one entry per CDR3 protein. The sample carries over 400,000 distinct CDR3 sequences, approximately 22% recorded once. The chain joins TRBV12-3 or TRBV12-4 to TRBJ2-1, with 10 bases that match TRBD2. The source material was blood. The receptor was derived from a woman between 70 and 85 years old with Graves' ophthalmopathy. Written as DNA, the CDR3 is TGTGCCAGCAGCTACAGCGGGAGGGCGGGGAATGAGCAGTTCTTC. Translated, it gives CASSYSGRAGNEQFF.